This T cell receptor (beta chain) was captured in a study of CD8 T cells in ankylosing spondylitis. V lost 0 bases to trimming and J lost 7 bases, with 11 bases between them. This CDR3 region has 14 residues. Germline CDR1 and CDR2: SGDLS and YYNGEE. Study-level findings and limits: Made up of about eight highly homologous variants, a TCR beta motif appeared characteristic of ankylosing spondylitis blood.

The table lists this clonotype with many counts. Its antigen is as yet unknown. TCRdb reprocessed the 5' RACE reads via MiXCR and lists one record per CDR3 protein. The sample lists about 25,000 distinct CDR3 sequences; under 3% were seen once. The sequence came from a female donor with ankylosing spondylitis or in good health (not recorded which). The source material was blood, either unsorted or a sorted T cell fraction (not recorded which). This rearrangement joins TRBV9 to TRBJ1-5, with D possibly being TRBD1 (6 bases). CDR3 in amino acids: CASSVGTVIQPQHF. The DNA of the CDR3 is TGTGCCAGCAGCGTAGGGACAGTAATACAGCCCCAGCATTTT.